The clone carrying this TCR beta chain came up a few times. Sequencing was performed with immunoSEQ multiplex PCR; in TCRdb, only in-frame clones are kept and a portion is missing. The sample records 42,000 or so clones, 81% being singletons. This specimen belongs to a study of blood T cell repertoires in COVID-19. CDR1 and CDR2 (germline): MDHEN, SYDVKM. The CDR3 covers 18 residues. V was pared by 1 base and J by 8 bases, with 15 bases of the junction left unmatched. The specimen was peripheral blood. J is TRBJ1-4 and V is TRBV28, with TRBD1 matching 8 bases. The receptor's source is a man in his forties with active or convalescent COVID-19. The CDR3 DNA follows: TGTGCCAGCAGTTTATTAGGACAGGGAAGGGGTCAAGAGGAAAAACTGTTTTTT. This codes for CASSLLGQGRGQEEKLFF.